Sequencing of this TCR beta chain was carried out in a study of shared clonotypes between healthy human individuals. The overall study: Three plates each covered CD4 naive and memory; CD8 naive two, CD8 memory one.

Study-wide results and caveats: Shared clonotypes across all four donors exceeded non-shared ones in generation probability. The expectation was that sequencing depth would affect clonotype sharing among donors.

Deep level was the assay's run setting. Assay used: immunoSEQ multiplex PCR; TCRdb lists only in-frame clones, some missing. The repertoire holds some 1,400,000 clones, with roughly 96% as singletons. As regards this clone: Its antigen remains unidentified.

CDR3 length: 15 residues. V lost 5 bases and J lost 1, with 12 bases in between. The germline V gene has CDR1 SGHTA and CDR2 FQGTGA. This TCR was recovered from a man aged 30 to 45 in good health. The chain combines TRBV7-3 with TRBJ2-1; no reliable D call. The sample taken for sequencing was naive CD4+ T cells sorted from blood. Stated subset: CD45RA+ positively selected. The CDR3 spells CASSLNGVSYNEQFF. CDR3 bases: TGTGCCAGCAGCCTAAATGGTGTATCCTACAATGAGCAGTTCTTC.